Detailed here is one T cell receptor (beta chain). Its antigen is unknown. Base-call qualities are not available, and no considerably larger clone is one nucleotide away. This entry belongs to a study of Ad26.COV2.S vaccination and SARS-CoV-2 variants (dated by TCRdb to the early 2020s). Regarding the study in general: Vaccine-arm donors were drawn from COV1001, a multicentre, randomized, double-blind, placebo-controlled phase I-IIa trial of Ad26.COV2.S in healthy adults. The TCR-sequenced set comprised approximately 30 samples: some 20 Ad26.COV2.S vaccine recipients, 5 placebo recipients and 8 SARS-CoV-2 convalescent individuals. Participants in the trial were split at random into five groups of five each, receiving low-dose or high-dose Ad26.COV2.S once or twice, or else placebo on both occasions. Throughout the experiments and outcome assessment, investigators stayed blinded to trial group allocation. TCRbeta repertoire sequencing served as the tool for gauging how specific and how broad the SARS-CoV-2-reactive T cell receptors were following Ad26.COV2.S vaccination. Ad26.COV2.S was administered intramuscularly at 5 x 10^10 or 1 x 10^11 viral particles, either as a single shot or as two shots given 56 days apart.

According to the study, the label for this sample's treatment or condition signals: around 19 received Ad26.COV2.S at low or high dose, single or two shots; 5 received placebo; per-sample allocation not given. Repertoires of vaccine and placebo recipients were sequenced from samples taken on day 63 after the first injection. In Cohort 1b, 25 to 30 adults aged 18-55 years were enrolled at a single site in Boston, USA, between 29 July and 7 August 2020. As a vaccine, Ad26.COV2.S was a replication-incompetent adenovirus type 26 vector that expressed a prefusion-stabilized SARS-CoV-2 spike protein derived from the original Wuhan strain. The immunoSEQ Assay was the method used to sequence TCRbeta CDR3 regions. After extraction, genomic DNA underwent amplification by bias-controlled multiplex PCR, followed by high-throughput sequencing. From the authors' description of their analysis: To quantify the absolute abundance of each unique TCRbeta CDR3 region, sequences were collapsed and filtered. T cell fraction was estimated by normalizing TCRbeta template counts to usable DNA, which was measured by amplifying reference genes present in all nucleated cells. Repertoire TCRs were annotated as SARS-CoV-2-specific when V gene, CDR3 amino acid sequence and J gene were exactly matched to a known reactive TCR set. The reference SARS-CoV-2 TCR set came from MIRA and was filtered for enrichment in COVID-19-positive ImmuneCODE repertoires, removing public or cross-reactive TCRs. Using the MIRA antigens, annotated TCRs were further analysed by specific ORF or by position within an ORF. Breadth was defined as annotated unique rearrangements over total unique productive rearrangements; depth was the summed frequency of those rearrangements. TCR breadth was compared between groups using two-sided Wilcoxon rank-sum tests. TCRdb took over this immuneACCESS table, retaining in-frame rearrangements with V and J assigned. Such tables are incomplete; in checked studies, under half of the missing clones stem from an unresolved V gene, and the remainder is unexplained. The V and J calls and clone size are taken from that table; D and trimming were inferred from the DNA. The sample table lists over 250,000 clones, over 75% of them with a count of one. Of the sample, 2.5% to 3.5% is held by the ten largest clones.

General findings and caveats noted by the study authors: Vaccine and placebo recipients had comparable non-spike TCR breadth, which fits with the vaccine containing only spike. Compared with placebo recipients, Ad26.COV2.S recipients showed higher spike-specific TCR breadth (P = 0.0014). The authors noted that the TCR breadth and depth analyses may have underestimated total T cell responses. Substantial breadth of spike-specific CD8+ and CD4+ T cell responses was reported after vaccination. The study lacked the statistical power to compare responses across vaccine doses or regimens.

Trimming removed 0 bases from V and 2 bases from J; the gene matches leave 16 bases unexplained. From the germline V gene, CDR1 is SGHTA and CDR2 is FQGNSA. There are 21 amino acids in the CDR3, from cysteine to phenylalanine inclusive. CDR3 DNA only is kept here, 63 bases in frame from base 1. The receptor was isolated from a person between 18 and 65 years old who received the Ad26.COV2.S COVID-19 vaccine or a placebo. The rearrangement combines TRBV7-2 with TRBJ1-3, with TRBD1 matching 10 junction bases. The specimen was peripheral blood, collected in a trial of Ad26.COV2.S vaccine versus placebo. The DNA is as follows: TGTGCCAGCAGCTTAGCCCAAGGACAGGGGGTTTCTATCTCTGCTGGAAACACCATATATTTT. Its product reads: CASSLAQGQGVSISAGNTIYF.